This T cell receptor (beta chain) was found in a study of cytomegalovirus exposure and HLA in healthy donors. In this sample, this clone turned up once. Its specificity is not known. A junction boundary mismatches the germline segment, possibly from a read error. Regarding the study as a whole: A few CMV-associated chains proved CMV antigen-specific in vitro.

Sequencing used immunoSEQ multiplex PCR; TCRdb keeps in-frame clones, though not all of them. The profile shows around 70,000 clones, about 93% of them singletons. The sequence derives from a man in his late teens or twenties in good health and CMV-seropositive. Sequenced input: PBMCs.

As DNA, the CDR3 is TGTGCCAGCAGCGGGGGGGGACTAGCGGGAGTTAGGTTC. It translates to CASSGGGLAGVRF. The V and J genes are TRBV5-4 and TRBJ2-7; 14 bases match TRBD2. The CDR3 has 13 amino acids. Germline V lookup: CDR1 SGHNT, CDR2 YYREEE (reference sequence).